Listed below are T cell receptor beta chains from one sample, sequenced in a study of post-analysis software for immune sequencing data. One entry per CDR3 protein, called by TCRdb with MiXCR from the PCR reads. The sample yields a few hundred thousand distinct CDR3 sequences, nearly 45% seen once. The sequenced material came from blood. These TCRs come from a girl aged 10 to 17 with multiple sclerosis. Each CDR3 is given with its conserved first and last residue. The order of the fields is J gene, clone size, V gene, D gene, CDR3 protein, CDR3 DNA. The D gene is left open where the match is weak. Clone size is not always given. Where it is, it says once, few, many or a class for expanded clones.

TRBJ2-3,few,TRBV2,TRBD2,CASSPGVTSATDTQYF,TGTGCCAGCAGCCCCGGGGTGACTAGCGCCACAGATACGCAGTATTTT
TRBJ2-5,-,TRBV14,TRBD1,CASGTGNGETQYF,TGTGCCAGCGGGACAGGGAATGGAGAGACCCAGTACTTC
TRBJ1-1,-,TRBV18,-,CASSPLRIGDTEAFF,TGTGCCAGCTCACCACTCAGGATAGGGGACACTGAAGCTTTCTTT
TRBJ2-7,few,TRBV19,-,CASSSAPHEQYF,TGTGCCAGTAGCTCGGCACCACACGAGCAGTACTTC
TRBJ2-7,few,TRBV6-5,TRBD2,CASSTTSGSYEQYF,TGTGCCAGCAGTACGACTAGCGGGAGCTACGAGCAGTACTTC
TRBJ1-6,-,TRBV18,-,CASSPDNSEVASPLHF,TGTGCCAGCTCACCAGATAATTCGGAAGTTGCTTCACCCCTCCACTTT
TRBJ2-4,-,TRBV4-1,-,CASSQGRRAGDIQYF,TGCGCCAGCAGCCAGGGAAGAAGGGCCGGGGACATTCAGTACTTC
TRBJ2-3,-,TRBV12-3/TRBV12-4,-,CASGAGRKDTQYF,TGTGCCAGCGGGGCGGGGCGGAAGGATACGCAGTATTTT
TRBJ2-7,-,TRBV20-1,TRBD1,CSATGQVGAYEQYF,TGCAGTGCAACTGGACAGGTAGGGGCCTACGAGCAGTACTTC
TRBJ2-5,many,TRBV18,-,CASSVSRQGETQYF,TGTGCCAGCTCCGTCTCGCGCCAGGGGGAGACCCAGTACTTC
TRBJ2-7,few,TRBV29-1,-,CSVEEQGNYEQYF,TGCAGCGTTGAAGAGCAGGGAAACTACGAGCAGTACTTC
TRBJ2-7,-,TRBV9,-,CASSAASLGGEQYF,TGTGCCAGCAGCGCCGCCTCCCTGGGGGGCGAGCAGTACTTC
TRBJ2-7,-,TRBV5-1,TRBD2,CASSLGSGGSYNEQYF,TGCGCCAGCAGCTTGGGTAGCGGGGGGTCCTACAATGAGCAGTACTTC
TRBJ1-2,-,TRBV4-3,-,CASSQDARAGLYGYTF,TGCGCCAGCAGCCAAGATGCGAGAGCCGGACTCTATGGCTACACCTTC
TRBJ2-3,-,TRBV29-1,-,CSVDPRRRVAPSTDTQYF,TGCAGCGTTGACCCTCGTCGAAGGGTCGCCCCTAGCACAGATACGCAGTATTTT
TRBJ2-1,-,TRBV7-2,TRBD2,CASSLEAGEYNEQFF,TGTGCCAGCAGCTTAGAAGCGGGAGAGTACAATGAGCAGTTCTTC
TRBJ1-2,few,TRBV29-1,-,CSVGSRNGYTF,TGCAGCGTTGGGAGCCGGAATGGCTACACCTTC
TRBJ2-5,-,TRBV5-1,-,CASSPVLRETQYF,TGCGCCAGCAGCCCCGTCCTGAGGGAGACCCAGTACTTC
TRBJ1-2,-,TRBV6-1,TRBD1,CASSEAPGGYYGYTF,TGTGCCAGCAGTGAAGCACCAGGGGGATACTATGGCTACACCTTC
TRBJ1-2,-,TRBV20-1,-,CSANGYTF,TGCAGTGCTAACGGCTACACCTTC
TRBJ2-5,-,TRBV9,-,CASTRPGQETQYF,TGTGCCAGCACCAGACCCGGGCAAGAGACCCAGTACTTC
TRBJ2-1,few,TRBV9,TRBD2,CASSARGTSGIHNEQFF,TGTGCCAGCAGCGCCCGAGGGACTAGCGGGATTCACAATGAGCAGTTCTTC
TRBJ2-3,once,TRBV9,-,CASSVDGGIHTDTQYF,TGTGCCAGCAGCGTAGATGGCGGGATTCACACAGATACGCAGTATTTT
TRBJ2-7,few,TRBV29-1,-,CSVGGWQGSGYYEQYF,TGCAGCGTTGGGGGATGGCAGGGGAGTGGCTACTACGAGCAGTACTTC
TRBJ1-2,few,TRBV4-1,-,CASSQDRFDYTF,TGCGCCAGCAGCCAAGATCGCTTTGACTACACCTTC
TRBJ2-5,-,TRBV29-1,-,CSGSLEGTQYF,TGCAGCGGATCCTTAGAGGGGACCCAGTACTTC
TRBJ2-7,-,TRBV28,TRBD2,CASSFSGRAFGEQYF,TGTGCCAGCAGTTTTAGCGGGAGGGCCTTTGGCGAGCAGTACTTC
TRBJ2-3,-,TRBV3-1,TRBD1,CASSQERGQADTDTQYF,TGTGCCAGCAGCCAAGAAAGAGGACAGGCGGACACAGATACGCAGTATTTT
TRBJ1-4,-,TRBV7-2,-,CASSLGRVEKLFF,TGTGCCAGCAGCTTAGGCAGGGTGGAAAAACTGTTTTTT